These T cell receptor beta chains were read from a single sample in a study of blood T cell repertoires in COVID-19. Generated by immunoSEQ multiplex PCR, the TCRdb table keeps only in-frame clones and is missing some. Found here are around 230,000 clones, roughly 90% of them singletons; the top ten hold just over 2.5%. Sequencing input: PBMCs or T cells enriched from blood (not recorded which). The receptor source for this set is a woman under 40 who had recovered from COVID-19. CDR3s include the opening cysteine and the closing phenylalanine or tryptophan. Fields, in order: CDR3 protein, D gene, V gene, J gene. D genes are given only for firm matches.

CASSRRDRPNTEAFF	TRBD1	TRBV18	TRBJ1-1
CATSSLSMNTEAFF	.	TRBV15	TRBJ1-1
CASSDRARETQYF	.	TRBV2	TRBJ2-5
CASSFRGLNTEAFF	TRBD1	TRBV6-6	TRBJ1-1
CASRLSPRVNEAFF	.	TRBV13	TRBJ1-1
CASSQPLYEQYF	.	TRBV7-9	TRBJ2-7
CASSHPGLAGGPSYNEQFF	TRBD2	TRBV3-1/TRBV3-2	TRBJ2-1
CASSRDRGPGNTIYF	TRBD1	TRBV5-4	TRBJ1-3
CASSLRGAGGYGYTF	.	TRBV7-8	TRBJ1-2
CASSTDGTDSNQPQHF	TRBD1	TRBV5-1	TRBJ1-5
CASSQGPGRASGNTIYF	.	TRBV4-1	TRBJ1-3
CASSSLGGQVGETQYF	TRBD1	TRBV19	TRBJ2-5
CASIDGSSGETQYF	.	TRBV5-5	TRBJ2-5
CANGGASYNEQFF	TRBD2	TRBV6-5	TRBJ2-1
CASRGREVSNSPLHF	.	TRBV7-9	TRBJ1-6
CASSWGGGTSSYEQYF	TRBD2	TRBV5-4	TRBJ2-7
CASSARTGVPNTEAFF	TRBD1	TRBV19	TRBJ1-1
CASRITGSYEQYF	.	TRBV7-9	TRBJ2-7
CASSRVIGVGAFF	.	TRBV4-1	TRBJ1-1
CATSRVGVTGNTIYF	.	TRBV15	TRBJ1-3
CASSELRGRNQPQHF	.	TRBV6-1	TRBJ1-5
CASSPGTGTNEAFF	TRBD1	TRBV7-2	TRBJ1-1
CASSLTGAPVYEQYF	TRBD1	TRBV5-8	TRBJ2-7
CASSDRGGYGYTF	TRBD1	TRBV5-4	TRBJ1-2
CASTQDRGLTYEQYF	.	TRBV2	TRBJ2-7
CASSVGERMNTEAFF	.	TRBV9	TRBJ1-1
CASSVQGTGELFF	.	TRBV9	TRBJ2-2
CASRQGAGNQPQHF	TRBD1	TRBV6-5	TRBJ1-5
CASSRIPGQGAADTQYF	TRBD1	TRBV7-9	TRBJ2-3